The 23 T cell receptor beta chains reported below all come from one sample, sequenced in a study of blood T cell repertoires in COVID-19. The protocol was immunoSEQ multiplex PCR, while the TCRdb copy is restricted to in-frame clones and leaves out a portion. This sample carries almost 500,000 clones, 80% to 90% of them seen once, and the ten largest clones take approximately 8%. The sample was PBMCs or T cells enriched from blood (not recorded which). All receptors derive from an older woman who had recovered from COVID-19.

This clone was counted only a few times. This chain uses TRBV4-1 with TRBJ2-5, with TRBD2 identical over 12 bases. Trimming at V came to 0 bases and at J to 4 bases, leaving 3 bases not matched to a gene. CDR1 is MGHRA and CDR2 is YSYEKL in the germline V gene. The CDR3 spans 16 residues. The CDR3 sequence: CASSQEMGLAGETQYF. In DNA, the CDR3 is TGCGCCAGCAGCCAAGAAATGGGACTAGCGGGAGAGACCCAGTACTTC.

The genes are TRBV19 and TRBJ1-2; 8 positions agree with TRBD1. The CDR3 has 14 residues. V shed 7 bases and J 3 bases; nucleotides not matched to a gene: 7. CDR1 and CDR2 from the germline V gene are LNHDA and SQIVND (reference sequence). In DNA form, the CDR3 reads TGTGCCAGTACCCTGACAGGGGAGGACTATGGCTACACCTTC. As protein: CASTLTGEDYGYTF.

This clone has just a few counts. The chain links TRBV6-5 to TRBJ1-5; tentative D call: TRBD1 (6 bases). Germline lookup yields CDR1 MNHEY and CDR2 SVGAGI. V was trimmed by 8 bases and J by 0 bases, leaving 14 bases between them. This CDR3 is 15 amino acids long. CDR3 in DNA: TGTGCCAGCTTCCGGGACACTTATAGCAATCAGCCCCAGCATTTT. Translating it yields CASFRDTYSNQPQHF.

The CDR3: CASSVVTGRTEAFF. CDR3 nucleotide sequence: TGTGCCAGCAGCGTAGTGACAGGCAGAACTGAAGCTTTCTTT. This chain links TRBV9 with TRBJ1-1; D is perhaps TRBD1 (6 bases). The germline V gene has CDR1 SGDLS and CDR2 YYNGEE. The CDR3 totals 14 residues. With 0 bases removed from V and 5 bases from J, the gap between germline ends came to 11 bases.

This rearrangement joins TRBV6-5 to TRBJ1-2; D perhaps matches TRBD1 (5 bases). Germline lookup yields CDR1 MNHEY and CDR2 SVGAGI. This CDR3 has 13 amino acids. Trimming took off 6 bases at V and 5 bases at J, with 13 bases between the two ends. The CDR3 nucleotides are TGTGCCAGCAGCTCATCAGGGAGGTATGGCTACACCTTC. It is translated as CASSSSGRYGYTF.

V usage is TRBV15 and J usage is TRBJ2-1; 8 nucleotides line up with TRBD2. Per the germline V gene, CDR1 is LNHNV and CDR2 is YYDKDF (reference sequence). J gave up 7 bases and V 3 bases, and 8 bases lay outside the gene matches. The length of the CDR3 is 15 residues. In DNA form, the CDR3 reads TGTGCCACCAGCAGCCTAGCGGGCTCAGGGAATGAGCAGTTCTTC. It encodes CATSSLAGSGNEQFF.

This chain uses TRBV27 with TRBJ1-5; D remains ambiguous. This CDR3 comprises 14 residues. The germline gives CDR1 MNHEY, CDR2 SMNVEV (reference sequence). V dropped 4 bases and J dropped 0 bases, with 7 bases sitting between them. CDR3 loop: CASSWAASNQPQHF. As DNA, the CDR3 is TGTGCCAGCAGTTGGGCTGCTAGCAATCAGCCCCAGCATTTT.

This sequence joins TRBV14 and TRBJ2-2, with 7 positions matching TRBD1. Looked up from germline, CDR1 is SGHDN and CDR2 is FVKESK. J was trimmed by 6 bases and V by 4 bases; bases with no gene match: 14. The CDR3 runs to 17 residues. CDR3: CASSLNRGGSVAGELFF. In DNA, the CDR3 is TGTGCCAGCAGCCTCAACAGGGGCGGTTCTGTGGCCGGGGAGCTGTTTTTT.

This rearrangement joins TRBV7-6 to TRBJ2-1; tentatively, D is TRBD1 (5 bases). The CDR3 consists of 13 residues. Germline CDR1 reads SGHVS; CDR2 reads FNYEAQ. V was shortened by 5 bases and J by 3 bases, with 8 bases between the two germline ends. In DNA form, the CDR3 reads TGTGCCAGCAGCCAAGACAGCTACAATGAGCAGTTCTTC. Translated, it gives CASSQDSYNEQFF.

V usage is TRBV5-1 and J usage is TRBJ1-2, with D unclear. Germline CDR1 is SGHRS and CDR2 is YFSETQ. V lost 0 bases and J lost 2, with 8 bases in between. The length of the CDR3 is 14 residues. The CDR3: CASSLGTVNYGYTF. The CDR3, as DNA: TGCGCCAGCAGCTTGGGAACGGTGAACTATGGCTACACCTTC. Full variable domain (remainder filled in from reference TRBV5-1 and TRBJ1-2): KAGVTQTPRYLIKTRGQQVTLSCSPISGHRSVSWYQQTPGQGLQFLFEYFSETQRNKGNFPGRFSGRQFSNSRSEMNVSTLELGDSALYLCASSLGTVNYGYTFGSGTRLTVV.

The chain combines TRBV3-1 (or the pseudogene TRBV3-2) with TRBJ2-5; 7 bases are a match to TRBD2. The CDR3 extends over 15 amino acids. The V and J ends lost 4 bases and 4 bases, in that order; junction bases with no gene match: 9. Germline V gene sequence: CDR1 LGHDT, CDR2 YNNKEL (reference sequence). CDR3 DNA sequence: TGTGCCAGCAGCCCCGGACTAGTAACCAGAGAGACCCAGTACTTC. The encoded protein is CASSPGLVTRETQYF.

V gene TRBV2 combines with J gene TRBJ2-7, with 8 bases lining up with TRBD1. Per the germline V gene, CDR1 is SNHLY and CDR2 is FYNNEI. The CDR3 consists of 15 residues. The J segment lost 4 bases and the V segment lost 5 bases, leaving 10 bases of the junction unmatched. CDR3 in DNA: TGTGCCAGCAGTTACCTCCTTGGACAGGGTTACGAGCAGTACTTC. It translates to CASSYLLGQGYEQYF.

A few counts support this clone. This rearrangement joins TRBV27 to TRBJ1-1, with a weak D call TRBD1 (6 bases). The germline V gene encodes CDR1 MNHEY and CDR2 SMNVEV (reference sequence). CDR3 length: 16 residues. The ends were cut back, 6 bases at V and 2 bases at J, with 19 bases in the middle. DNA for the CDR3: TGTGCCAGCAGAAAGGCAGGGGCCTTTATTAACACTGAAGCTTTCTTT. Translating gives CASRKAGAFINTEAFF.

The rearrangement links TRBV23-1 to TRBJ1-4, with D possibly TRBD1 on 5 matching bases. Being an ORF, TRBV23-1 has a function that is uncertain. V was cut by 3 bases and J by 6 bases, with 29 bases left in between. The CDR3 runs to 20 residues. This CDR3 reads CASSQEGDRAIWRSYEKLFF. CDR3 nucleotide sequence: TGCGCCAGCAGTCAGGAGGGTGACAGAGCGATTTGGAGATCCTATGAAAAACTGTTTTTT.

The V call is TRBV20-1, the J call TRBJ1-2; D call uncertain. The V gene's germline CDR1 is DFQATT and CDR2 SNEGSKA (reference sequence). V lost 7 bases, J lost 5 bases, and 5 bases lay in between. The CDR3 consists of 9 residues. The CDR3 region has the DNA TGCAGTGGCGGATATGGCTACACCTTC. Translation: CSGGYGYTF.

V is TRBV11-2 and J is TRBJ1-2, with D hard to call. Trimming removed 5 bases at V and 1 base at J, with 8 bases between. The CDR3 is 13 amino acids. Germline-derived CDR1 and CDR2 are SGHAT and FQNNGV. This CDR3 reads CASSPRVNYGYTF. In nucleotides, the CDR3 is TGTGCCAGCAGCCCGAGGGTTAACTATGGCTACACCTTC.

A single count supports this clone. This chain connects TRBV5-4 to TRBJ1-6; tentatively, D is TRBD1 (5 bases). The CDR3 covers 15 residues. V lost 4 bases and J 6 bases, leaving 14 bases between the germline ends. From germline, CDR1 is SGHNT and CDR2 YYREEE (reference sequence). CDR3 loop: CASSADRGFNSPLHF. The CDR3 coding sequence is TGTGCCAGCAGCGCCGACAGAGGTTTTAATTCACCCCTCCACTTT.

The rearrangement joins TRBV5-1 to TRBJ1-6; 8 bases fit TRBD1. CDR1 and CDR2 from the germline V gene are SGHRS and YFSETQ. J was trimmed by 12 bases and V by 0 bases; bases with no gene match: 5. The CDR3 loop spans 14 amino acids. The CDR3 DNA sequence: TGCGCCAGCAGCTTGGCCGGACAGGGAGAACCCCTCCACTTT. The encoded protein is CASSLAGQGEPLHF.

The V call is TRBV23-1, the J call TRBJ2-1; D may be TRBD1 (5 bases). TRBV23-1 is noted as an ORF with a role that remains uncertain. The CDR3 extends over 12 amino acids. Trimming cost V 4 bases and J 8 bases, with 9 bases left between them. CDR3 bases: TGCGCCAGCAGTCCAAGGGGTTATGAGCAGTTCTTC. This translates into CASSPRGYEQFF.

This chain links TRBV3-1 (or the pseudogene TRBV3-2) with TRBJ2-4, with 10 positions matching TRBD1. The CDR3 is 16 amino acids. With V trimmed by 2 bases and J by 9 bases, 10 bases remained unmatched. The germline gives CDR1 LGHDT, CDR2 YNNKEL (reference sequence). The CDR3, as DNA: TGTGCCAGCAGCCAACAGTCGGGACAGGGGTCTAGCATTCAGTACTTC. Protein: CASSQQSGQGSSIQYF.

The V gene is TRBV2, the J gene TRBJ2-7; D is ambiguous. The germline V and J ends were trimmed by 4 bases and 3 bases, with 7 bases remaining between them. The CDR3 covers 12 residues. Per germline, CDR1 SNHLY and CDR2 FYNNEI. The CDR3 nucleotides read TGTGCCAGCAGTGTTAACTTCTACGAGCAGTACGTC. Translation gives CASSVNFYEQYV.

V usage is TRBV5-1 and J usage is TRBJ2-1; D gene ambiguous. The length of the CDR3 is 13 residues. Between the trimmed V and J ends, which lost 0 bases and 7 bases, there was a span of 8 bases. The V gene's germline CDR1 is SGHRS and CDR2 YFSETQ. Written as DNA, the CDR3 is TGCGCCAGCAGCTTGGTCCGGTCTAATGAGCAGTTCTTC. This translates into CASSLVRSNEQFF.

The V gene is TRBV30, the J gene TRBJ1-1, with 8 bases aligning to TRBD1. CDR1 and CDR2 from the germline V gene are GTSNPN and SVGIG (reference sequence). The CDR3 loop spans 12 amino acids. The V and J ends lost 4 bases and 5 bases, in that order; junction bases with no gene match: 3. The CDR3 sequence: CAWTGGLTEAFF. Here the CDR3 DNA reads TGTGCCTGGACAGGGGGCTTGACTGAAGCTTTCTTT.